These T cell receptor beta chains were read from a single sample in a study of memory CD4+ T cells and cytomegalovirus serostatus. The table came from immunoSEQ multiplex PCR; TCRdb's copy has only in-frame clones and leaves some out. In the table there are around 60,000 clones, more than 70% of which are singletons. Sequencing was carried out using memory CD4+ T cells from blood. These receptors were taken from an adult in good health and CMV-seronegative. Each CDR3 is given with its conserved first and last residue. A D gene is named only where the DNA matches it firmly. Not every row has a clone size; where given, it reads once, few, many or a size class.

CDR3 length	V gene	J gene	clone size	D gene	CDR3 protein	CDR3 DNA
15	TRBV6-1	TRBJ2-7	few	NA	CASSEPQGVPYEQYF	TGTGCCAGCAGTGAACCACAGGGAGTCCCCTACGAGCAGTACTTC
13	TRBV18	TRBJ1-5	NA	NA	CASSPDSYQPQHF	TGTGCCAGCTCACCAGACAGCTATCAGCCCCAGCATTTT
14	TRBV5-1	TRBJ2-2	NA	NA	CASSLNRVPGELFF	TGCGCCAGCAGCTTGAACAGGGTCCCCGGGGAGCTGTTTTTT
14	TRBV18	TRBJ1-1	NA	NA	CASSPAPPIPEAFF	TGTGCCAGCTCACCGGCCCCCCCCATCCCTGAAGCTTTCTTT
12	TRBV18	TRBJ2-2	NA	NA	CASSPITGELFF	TGTGCCAGCTCACCAATCACCGGGGAGCTGTTTTTT
15	TRBV6-5	TRBJ2-3	NA	NA	CASTPTDSSTDTQYF	TGTGCCAGCACTCCGACCGATTCTAGCACAGATACGCAGTATTTT
19	TRBV18	TRBJ1-4	NA	TRBD1	CASSSLGTGGAGGGEKLFF	TGTGCCAGCTCATCATTAGGGACAGGGGGCGCCGGTGGTGGTGAAAAACTGTTTTTT
16	TRBV7-8	TRBJ1-1	NA	NA	CASSLDGTWRNTEAFF	TGTGCCAGCAGCTTAGATGGGACCTGGAGGAACACTGAAGCTTTCTTT
15	TRBV6-1	TRBJ1-5	few	NA	CASSDRIPDGQPQHF	TGTGCCAGCAGTGACAGGATACCGGACGGTCAGCCCCAGCATTTT
18	TRBV4-1	TRBJ2-5	NA	TRBD1	CASSQEWGQGNLQETQYF	TGCGCCAGCAGCCAAGAATGGGGACAGGGTAACCTACAAGAGACCCAGTACTTC
13	TRBV2	TRBJ2-1	NA	TRBD2	CASSVGAGGEQFF	TGTGCCAGCAGTGTTGGGGCGGGGGGTGAGCAGTTCTTC
13	TRBV16	TRBJ1-1	NA	NA	CASSQTPGLGAFF	TGTGCCAGCAGCCAAACTCCGGGACTGGGAGCTTTCTTT
13	TRBV7-2	TRBJ1-1	NA	NA	CASSLDSNTEAFF	TGTGCCAGCAGCTTGGACAGTAACACTGAAGCTTTCTTT
15	TRBV19	TRBJ1-2	few	TRBD1	CASSSVTGGLNGYTF	TGTGCCAGTAGTTCCGTGACAGGGGGCTTAAATGGCTACACCTTC
14	TRBV28	TRBJ2-7	NA	NA	CASSFHGGGYEQYF	TGTGCCAGCAGTTTTCATGGGGGAGGCTACGAGCAGTACTTC
14	TRBV27	TRBJ1-5	few	NA	CASRIQGGGQPQHF	TGTGCCAGCAGGATTCAGGGAGGCGGTCAGCCCCAGCATTTT
13	TRBV4-1	TRBJ2-5	NA	NA	CASSQVRDETQYF	TGCGCCAGCAGCCAAGTCAGAGATGAGACCCAGTACTTC
17	TRBV7-7	TRBJ1-3	NA	TRBD1	CASSPGQGAQAGNTIYF	TGTGCTAGCAGCCCGGGACAGGGGGCTCAGGCTGGAAACACCATATATTTT
15	TRBV5-4	TRBJ1-2	NA	TRBD1	CASSLAKQGAGGYTF	TGTGCCAGCAGCTTGGCCAAGCAGGGGGCTGGAGGCTACACCTTC
12	TRBV29-1	TRBJ1-1	few	TRBD1	CSVGQGGFLAFF	TGCAGCGTGGGACAGGGGGGATTTTTAGCTTTCTTT
16	TRBV2	TRBJ2-3	NA	NA	CASSEFTLGGTDTQYF	TGTGCCAGCAGTGAGTTTACCTTGGGGGGCACAGATACGCAGTATTTT
14	TRBV11-2	TRBJ1-5	NA	NA	CASSLSYSNQPQHF	TGTGCCAGCAGCTTAAGTTATAGCAATCAGCCCCAGCATTTT
17	TRBV5-8	TRBJ2-1	NA	TRBD2	CASSCHGTSGRACEQFF	TGTGCCAGCAGCTGTCACGGGACTAGCGGGAGGGCGTGTGAGCAGTTCTTC
15	TRBV7-9	TRBJ2-2	once	NA	CASSLERASYGELFF	TGTGCCAGCAGCTTAGAGAGGGCCAGCTACGGGGAGCTGTTTTTT
16	TRBV6-6	TRBJ1-1	few	TRBD1	CASSSFDGTANTEAFF	TGTGCCAGCAGTTCCTTCGATGGGACAGCAAACACTGAAGCTTTCTTT
13	TRBV5-1	TRBJ2-3	NA	NA	CASSAGQTDTQYF	TGCGCCAGCAGCGCAGGACAGACAGATACGCAGTATTTT
14	TRBV19	TRBJ2-5	NA	NA	CASSSPGVQETQYF	TGTGCCAGTAGTAGTCCAGGGGTCCAAGAGACCCAGTACTTC